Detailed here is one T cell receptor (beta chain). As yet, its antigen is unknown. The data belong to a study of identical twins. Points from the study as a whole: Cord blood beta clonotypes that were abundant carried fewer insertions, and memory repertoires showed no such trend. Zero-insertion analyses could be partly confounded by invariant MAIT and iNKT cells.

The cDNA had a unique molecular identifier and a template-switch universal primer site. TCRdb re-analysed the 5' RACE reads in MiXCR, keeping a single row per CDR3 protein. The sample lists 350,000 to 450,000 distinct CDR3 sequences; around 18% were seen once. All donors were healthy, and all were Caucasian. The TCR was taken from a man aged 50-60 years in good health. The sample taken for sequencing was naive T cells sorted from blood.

For the CDR3, the DNA is TGCAGTGCTAGAGATCTCGGACTAGCGGGGGGGCGGAGCACAGATACGCAGTATTTT. This translates into CSARDLGLAGGRSTDTQYF. The rearrangement joins TRBV20-1 to TRBJ2-3; 15 bases map to TRBD2. The germline gives CDR1 DFQATT, CDR2 SNEGSKA (reference sequence). Losses at the gene ends were 0 bases for V and 0 bases for J; bases not matched to a gene: 7. This CDR3 spans 19 amino acids.